The 17 T cell receptor beta chains presented below share a single source sample, sequenced in a study of glioma-infiltrating T cells. The iRepertoire nested amplicon-rescue multiplex PCR amplified TCR alpha and beta CDR3s from RNA. MiXCR, applied by TCRdb to the multiplex PCR reads, yields one record per CDR3 protein. Here the sample spans about 130,000 distinct CDR3 sequences, around 25% being singletons. Sequenced sample: glioma tissue, nonneoplastic brain tissue, or PBMCs (not recorded which). The receptors derive from a human donor with low-grade glioma or glioblastoma, undergoing nonglioma brain surgery, or in good health (not recorded which).

In DNA, the CDR3 is TGTGCCAGCAGCCGTTGGGTTGAAGCTTTCTTT. Encoded protein: CASSRWVEAFF. This sequence joins TRBV11-2 and TRBJ1-1; D unclear. This CDR3 has 11 residues. CDR1 is SGHAT, CDR2 FQNNGV, per germline. Trimming took 5 bases from V and 7 from J, leaving 8 bases between them.

The J gene is TRBJ2-5, the V gene TRBV12-3 or TRBV12-4; no definite D call. The V and J ends lost 3 bases and 5 bases respectively, with 16 bases between them. The CDR3 contains 15 residues. The CDR3 spells CASSFLPESWETQYF. Here the CDR3 DNA reads TGTGCCAGCAGTTTCTTACCAGAAAGTTGGGAGACCCAGTACTTC.

The rearrangement links TRBV6-1 to TRBJ1-6; D remains unclear. Germline V lookup: CDR1 MNHNS, CDR2 SASEGT. The CDR3 is made up of 14 amino acids. The V end lost 6 bases, the J end lost 5 bases, and 11 bases lay between the germline ends. CDR3 region: CASSSPRDNSPLHF. The CDR3 DNA reads as TGTGCCAGCAGCAGCCCCCGGGATAATTCACCCCTCCACTTT.

The CDR3: CASSIERNYGYTF. In nucleotides, the CDR3 is TGTGCCAGTAGTATTGAGAGAAACTATGGCTACACCTTC. V usage is TRBV19 and J usage is TRBJ1-2; the D is unclear. The germline V and J ends were trimmed by 3 bases and 2 bases, with 7 bases remaining between them. The V gene's germline CDR1 is LNHDA and CDR2 SQIVND (reference sequence). The CDR3 totals 13 residues.

The J gene is TRBJ1-5, the V gene TRBV4-2; 11 bases are a match to TRBD1. The trim removed 1 base at V and 7 bases at J, leaving 9 bases unmatched. The CDR3 totals 17 residues. Germline V gene sequence: CDR1 LGHNA, CDR2 YNFKEQ. The CDR3 is CASSQAPGQGEQQPQHF. CDR3 in DNA: TGTGCCAGCAGCCAAGCCCCGGGACAGGGGGAGCAACAGCCCCAGCATTTT.

This clonotype was counted ten times or more. V gene TRBV20-1 combines with J gene TRBJ1-1, with a weak D call TRBD1 (5 bases). Germline lookup yields CDR1 DFQATT and CDR2 SNEGSKA (reference sequence). This CDR3 has 15 residues. V gave up 5 bases and J gave up 0 bases, with 16 bases separating them. CDR3 in amino acids: CSADTGSRLNTEAFF. The CDR3, as DNA: TGCAGTGCTGATACAGGTAGCAGACTGAACACTGAAGCTTTCTTT.

This clonotype was seen ten or more times. The chain joins TRBV20-1 to TRBJ2-6; D is possibly TRBD1 (6 bases). With 5 bases removed from V and 0 bases from J, the gap between germline ends came to 14 bases. The germline CDR1 and CDR2 sequences are DFQATT and SNEGSKA (reference sequence). This CDR3 is 16 amino acids long. The chain's CDR3 is CSARQAISSGANVLTF. CDR3 DNA sequence: TGCAGTGCTCGACAGGCGATAAGCTCTGGGGCCAACGTCCTGACTTTC.

The rearrangement links TRBV4-2 to TRBJ2-5; 11 nucleotides align to TRBD2. The CDR3 runs to 18 residues. Germline-derived CDR1 and CDR2 are LGHNA and YNFKEQ. J gave up 0 bases and V 5 bases, and 11 bases lay outside the gene matches. CDR3 DNA: TGTGCCAGCAGCTTGGGGGGACTAGCGGACACGTACCAAGAGACCCAGTACTTC. Residues: CASSLGGLADTYQETQYF.

This clonotype has only a few counts. This CDR3 reads CSARGQGTISGNTIYF. In DNA form, the CDR3 reads TGCAGTGCTAGAGGACAGGGTACTATCTCTGGAAACACCATATATTTT. J is TRBJ1-3 and V is TRBV20-1, with TRBD1 matching over 7 bases. Trimming at V came to 1 base and at J to 0 bases, leaving 6 bases not matched to a gene. CDR3 size: 16 residues. Germline V gene sequence: CDR1 DFQATT, CDR2 SNEGSKA (reference sequence).

This clonotype occurred many times. This sequence joins TRBV20-1 and TRBJ2-5; D perhaps matches TRBD1 (6 bases). Germline V gene lookup returns CDR1 DFQATT and CDR2 SNEGSKA (reference sequence). This CDR3 is built from 13 residues. V lost 6 bases and J lost 5, with 16 bases in between. The CDR3 sequence is CSALYRVQETQYF. CDR3 DNA: TGCAGTGCACTTTACAGGGTACAGGAGACCCAGTACTTC.

This clonotype was counted between two and nine times. The CDR3 protein is CASSLGDDNEQFF. CDR3 sequence (DNA): TGTGCCAGCAGCTTAGGGGACGACAATGAGCAGTTCTTC. This chain links TRBV13 with TRBJ2-1; D gene ambiguous. The CDR3 contains 13 residues. The germline V gene has CDR1 PRHDT and CDR2 FYEKMQ (reference sequence). Trimming removed 0 bases from V and 5 bases from J, with 5 bases in between.

The rearrangement links TRBV4-2 to TRBJ2-5; weak D call: TRBD1 (6 bases). The CDR3 runs 15 residues. Germline-derived CDR1 and CDR2 are LGHNA and YNFKEQ. V gave up 0 bases and J gave up 3 bases, with 11 bases separating them. The CDR3 coding sequence is TGTGCCAGCAGCCAAGATTACAGGGTTAAAGAGACCCAGTACTTC. Translated, it gives CASSQDYRVKETQYF.

In this sample, this clonotype turned up a few times. The rearrangement links TRBV4-1 to TRBJ2-1, with no clear D. Germline-derived CDR1 and CDR2 are MGHRA and YSYEKL. The CDR3 is made up of 18 amino acids. The germline V and J ends were trimmed by 0 bases and 0 bases, with 15 bases remaining between them. The DNA for the CDR3 is TGCGCCAGCAGCCAAGATGGGTTGTCCGTCAGCTCCTACAATGAGCAGTTCTTC. It encodes CASSQDGLSVSSYNEQFF.

This clonotype was observed at least ten times. The chain employs TRBV27 and TRBJ2-7; D remains unclear. The CDR3 sequence is 11 residues long. Germline V gene sequence: CDR1 MNHEY, CDR2 SMNVEV (reference sequence). Trimming left V 10 bases short and J 7 bases short, with 14 bases between. For the CDR3, the DNA is TGTGCCACCTCAGTCCCTCTTGAGCAGTACGTC. It encodes CATSVPLEQYV.

This clonotype was counted a few times. Here the CDR3 reads CASSFGPGVPKNTEAFF. The CDR3 coding sequence is TGTGCCAGCAGTTTCGGTCCAGGGGTCCCAAAGAACACTGAAGCTTTCTTT. The chain links TRBV12-3 or TRBV12-4 to TRBJ1-1, with a tentative D call TRBD1 (6 bases). V was cut by 3 bases and J by 1 base, with 18 bases left in between. This CDR3 spans 17 amino acids.

A note on this clonotype: A much larger clonotype is one base distant, so this may be a read error. V is TRBV2 and J is TRBJ1-5; D possibly corresponds to TRBD1 (6 bases). This CDR3 is built from 16 residues. Germline-derived CDR1 and CDR2 are SNHLY and FYNNEI. The CDR3 sequence is CTSRSPQGYSNQPQHF. In nucleotides, the CDR3 is TGTACCAGCAGAAGTCCTCAGGGGTATAGCAATCAGCCCCAGCATTTT.

A word on this clonotype: At one boundary the junction diverges from the germline segment, which might be a read error. The chain uses TRBV12-3 or TRBV12-4 and TRBJ2-6; D could derive from TRBD1 or TRBD2 (5 bases each). The CDR3 totals 15 residues. CDR3 amino acids: CASSFRGAGANFLTF. CDR3 coding DNA: TGTGCCAGCAGTTTTCGGGGAGCCGGGGCCAACTTCCTGACTTTC.